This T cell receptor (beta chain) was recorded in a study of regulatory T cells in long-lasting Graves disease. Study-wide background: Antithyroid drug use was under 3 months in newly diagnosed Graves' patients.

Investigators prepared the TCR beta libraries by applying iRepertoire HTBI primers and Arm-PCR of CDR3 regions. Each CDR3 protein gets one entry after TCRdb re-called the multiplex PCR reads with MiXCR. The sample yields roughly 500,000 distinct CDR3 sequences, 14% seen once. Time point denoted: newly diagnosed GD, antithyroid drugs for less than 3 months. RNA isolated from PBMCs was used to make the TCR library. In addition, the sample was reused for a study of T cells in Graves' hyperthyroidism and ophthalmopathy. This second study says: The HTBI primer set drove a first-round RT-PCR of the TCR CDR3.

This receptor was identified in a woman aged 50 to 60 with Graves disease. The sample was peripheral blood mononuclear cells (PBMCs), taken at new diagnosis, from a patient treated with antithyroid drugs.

Here the CDR3 reads CASSDGRGEQFF. In nucleotides, the CDR3 is TGTGCCAGCAGCGACGGCCGGGGAGAGCAGTTCTTC. The V and J genes are TRBV9 and TRBJ2-1; a possible D gene is TRBD2 (5 bases). V gave up 3 bases and J gave up 10 bases, with 11 bases separating them. Germline CDR1 reads SGDLS; CDR2 reads YYNGEE. This CDR3 has 12 residues. The full variable domain, completed using reference TRBV9 and TRBJ2-1, is DSGVTQTPKHLITATGQRVTLRCSPRSGDLSVYWYQQSLDQGLQFLIQYYNGEERAKGNILERFSAQQFPDLHSELNLSSLELGDSALYFCASSDGRGEQFFGPGTRLTVL.